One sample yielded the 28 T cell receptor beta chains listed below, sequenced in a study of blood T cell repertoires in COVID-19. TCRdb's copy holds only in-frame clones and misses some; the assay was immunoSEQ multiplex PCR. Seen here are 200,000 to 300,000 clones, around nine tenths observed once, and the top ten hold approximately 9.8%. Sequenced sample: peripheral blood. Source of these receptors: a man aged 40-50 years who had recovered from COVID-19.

The CDR3 nucleotides are TGTGCCAGTAGTATAATGGGACAGACCAATGAGCAGTTCTTC. Its translation is CASSIMGQTNEQFF. This rearrangement joins TRBV19 to TRBJ2-1, with 7 nucleotides matching TRBD1. In germline, CDR1 is LNHDA, CDR2 SQIVND (reference sequence). V lost 2 bases, J lost 6 bases, and 4 bases stayed unmatched. This CDR3 comprises 14 residues.

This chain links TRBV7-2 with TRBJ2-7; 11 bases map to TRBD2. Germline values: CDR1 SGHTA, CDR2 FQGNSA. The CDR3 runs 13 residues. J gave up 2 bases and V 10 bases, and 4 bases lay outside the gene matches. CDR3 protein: CATSTSGAYEQYF. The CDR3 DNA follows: TGTGCCACCTCGACTAGCGGGGCCTACGAGCAGTACTTC.

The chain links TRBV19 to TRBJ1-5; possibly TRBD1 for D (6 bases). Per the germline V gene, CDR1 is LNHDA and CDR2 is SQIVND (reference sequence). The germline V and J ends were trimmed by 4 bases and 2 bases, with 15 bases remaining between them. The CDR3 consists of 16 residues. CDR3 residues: CASSTYPPGGNQPQHF. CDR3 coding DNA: TGTGCCAGTAGTACATACCCCCCAGGGGGCAATCAGCCCCAGCATTTT.

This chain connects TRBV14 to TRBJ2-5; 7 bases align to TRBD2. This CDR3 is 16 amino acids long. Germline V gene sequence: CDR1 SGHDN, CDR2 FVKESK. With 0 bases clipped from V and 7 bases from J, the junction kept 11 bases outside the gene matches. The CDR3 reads CASSQDQAGLGVTQYF. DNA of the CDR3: TGTGCCAGCAGCCAAGATCAGGCCGGACTAGGGGTGACCCAGTACTTC. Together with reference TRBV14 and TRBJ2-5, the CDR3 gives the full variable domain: EAGVTQFPSHSVIEKGQTVTLRCDPISGHDNLYWYRRVMGKEIKFLLHFVKESKQDESGMPNNRFLAERTGGTYSTLKVQPAELEDSGVYFCASSQDQAGLGVTQYFGPGTRLLVL.

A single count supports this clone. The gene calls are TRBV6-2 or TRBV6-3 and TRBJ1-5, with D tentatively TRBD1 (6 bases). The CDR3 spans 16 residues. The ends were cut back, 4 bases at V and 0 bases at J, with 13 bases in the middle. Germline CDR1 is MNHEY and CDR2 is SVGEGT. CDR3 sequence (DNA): TGTGCCAGCAGTTCCCAGGGGCCTATTAGCAATCAGCCCCAGCATTTT. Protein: CASSSQGPISNQPQHF.

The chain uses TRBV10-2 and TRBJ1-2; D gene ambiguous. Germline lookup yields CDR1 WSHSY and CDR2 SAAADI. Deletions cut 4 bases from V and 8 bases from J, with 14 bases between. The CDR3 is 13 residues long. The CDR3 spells CASSVLASGGYTF. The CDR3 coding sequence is TGCGCCAGCAGTGTACTCGCCTCGGGGGGCTACACCTTC.

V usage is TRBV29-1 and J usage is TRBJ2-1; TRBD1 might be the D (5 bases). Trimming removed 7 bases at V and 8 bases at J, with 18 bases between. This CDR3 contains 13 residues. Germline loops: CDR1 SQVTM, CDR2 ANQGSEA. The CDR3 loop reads CSAETGRAYEQFF. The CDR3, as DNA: TGCAGCGCCGAGACGGGCAGGGCATATGAGCAGTTCTTC.

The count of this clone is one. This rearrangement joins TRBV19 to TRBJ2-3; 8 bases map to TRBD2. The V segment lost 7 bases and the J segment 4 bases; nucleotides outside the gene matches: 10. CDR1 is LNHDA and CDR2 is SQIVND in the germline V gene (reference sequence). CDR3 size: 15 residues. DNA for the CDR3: TGTGCCAGTACCGGACGGGGGGGCGGGGCAGATACGCAGTATTTT. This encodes CASTGRGGGADTQYF.

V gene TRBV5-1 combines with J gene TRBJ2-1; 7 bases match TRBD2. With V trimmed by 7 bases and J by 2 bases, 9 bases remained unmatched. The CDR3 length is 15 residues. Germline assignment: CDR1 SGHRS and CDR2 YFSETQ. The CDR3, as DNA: TGCGCCAGCGGGCGGGCGGGGGAAACCTACAATGAGCAGTTCTTC. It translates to CASGRAGETYNEQFF.

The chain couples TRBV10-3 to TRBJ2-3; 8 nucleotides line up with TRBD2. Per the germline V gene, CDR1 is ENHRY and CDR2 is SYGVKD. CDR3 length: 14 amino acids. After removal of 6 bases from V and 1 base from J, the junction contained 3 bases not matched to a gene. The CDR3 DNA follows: TGTGCCATCAGAGCGGGAGTGGGCACAGATACGCAGTATTTT. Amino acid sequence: CAIRAGVGTDTQYF.

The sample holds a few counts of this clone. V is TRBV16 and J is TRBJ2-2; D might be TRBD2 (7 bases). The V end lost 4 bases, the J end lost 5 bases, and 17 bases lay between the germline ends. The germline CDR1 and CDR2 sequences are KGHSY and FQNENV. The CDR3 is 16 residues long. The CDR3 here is CASSPPRGARTGELFF. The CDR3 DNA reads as TGTGCCAGCAGCCCCCCCCGGGGGGCTCGTACCGGGGAGCTGTTTTTT.

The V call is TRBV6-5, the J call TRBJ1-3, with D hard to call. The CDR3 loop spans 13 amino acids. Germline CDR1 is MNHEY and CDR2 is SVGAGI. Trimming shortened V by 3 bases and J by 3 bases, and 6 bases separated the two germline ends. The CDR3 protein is CASSYRSGNTIYF. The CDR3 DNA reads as TGTGCCAGCAGTTATAGGAGTGGAAACACCATATATTTT.

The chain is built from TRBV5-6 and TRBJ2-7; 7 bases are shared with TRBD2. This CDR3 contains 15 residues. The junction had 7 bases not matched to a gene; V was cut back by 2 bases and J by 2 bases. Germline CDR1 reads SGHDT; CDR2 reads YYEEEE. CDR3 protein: CASSFGLGGTYEQYF. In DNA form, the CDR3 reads TGTGCCAGCAGCTTTGGTCTCGGGGGGACCTACGAGCAGTACTTC.

CDR3 protein: CASSRAGGPIEQFF. DNA for the CDR3: TGTGCCAGCAGTCGAGCGGGAGGGCCGATTGAGCAGTTCTTC. The J gene is TRBJ2-1, the V gene TRBV27, with 10 bases matching TRBD2. CDR1 is MNHEY, CDR2 SMNVEV, per germline (reference sequence). The V gene end was trimmed by 5 bases and the J gene end by 9 bases; junction bases not matched to a gene: 7. This CDR3 spans 14 amino acids.

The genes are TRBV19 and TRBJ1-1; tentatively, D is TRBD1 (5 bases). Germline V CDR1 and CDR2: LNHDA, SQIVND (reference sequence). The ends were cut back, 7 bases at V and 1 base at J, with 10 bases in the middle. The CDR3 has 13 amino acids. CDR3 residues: CASNAGWNTEAFF. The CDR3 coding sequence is TGTGCCAGTAATGCAGGGTGGAACACTGAAGCTTTCTTT.

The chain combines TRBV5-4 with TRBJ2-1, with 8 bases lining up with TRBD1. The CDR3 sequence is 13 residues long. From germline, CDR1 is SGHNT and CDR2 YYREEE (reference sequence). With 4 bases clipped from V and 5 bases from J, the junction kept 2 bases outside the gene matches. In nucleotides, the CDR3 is TGTGCCAGCAGCCTGACAGGGGACAATGAGCAGTTCTTC. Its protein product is CASSLTGDNEQFF.

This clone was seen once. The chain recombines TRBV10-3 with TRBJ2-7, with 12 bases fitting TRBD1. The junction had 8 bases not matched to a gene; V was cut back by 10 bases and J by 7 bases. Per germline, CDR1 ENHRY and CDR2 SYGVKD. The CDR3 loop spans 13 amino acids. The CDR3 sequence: CATRDRGRQEQYF. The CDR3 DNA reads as TGTGCCACAAGGGACAGGGGGCGTCAAGAGCAGTACTTC.

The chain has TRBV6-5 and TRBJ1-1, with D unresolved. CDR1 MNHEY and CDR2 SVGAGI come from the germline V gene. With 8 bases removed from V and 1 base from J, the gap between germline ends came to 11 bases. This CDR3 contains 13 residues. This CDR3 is CASQRSWNTEAFF. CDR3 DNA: TGTGCCAGCCAGCGAAGTTGGAACACTGAAGCTTTCTTT.

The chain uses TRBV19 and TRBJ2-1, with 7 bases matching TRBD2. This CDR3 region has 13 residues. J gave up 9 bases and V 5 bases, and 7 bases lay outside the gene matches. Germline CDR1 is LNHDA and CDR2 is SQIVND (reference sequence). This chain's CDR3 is CASSFGLEGEQFF. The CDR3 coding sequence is TGTGCCAGTAGTTTTGGACTAGAGGGTGAGCAGTTCTTC.

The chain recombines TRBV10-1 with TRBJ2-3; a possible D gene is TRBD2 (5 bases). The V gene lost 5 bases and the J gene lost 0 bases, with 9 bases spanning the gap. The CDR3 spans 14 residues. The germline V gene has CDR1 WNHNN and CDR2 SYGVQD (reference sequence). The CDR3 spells CASSYRTSTDTQYF. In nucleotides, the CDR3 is TGCGCCAGCAGTTACCGGACTAGCACAGATACGCAGTATTTT.

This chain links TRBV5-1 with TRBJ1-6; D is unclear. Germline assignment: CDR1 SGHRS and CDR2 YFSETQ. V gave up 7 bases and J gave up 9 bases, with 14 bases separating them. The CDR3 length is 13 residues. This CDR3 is CASRWEPGSPLHF. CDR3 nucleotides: TGCGCCAGCCGCTGGGAGCCGGGTTCACCCCTCCACTTT.

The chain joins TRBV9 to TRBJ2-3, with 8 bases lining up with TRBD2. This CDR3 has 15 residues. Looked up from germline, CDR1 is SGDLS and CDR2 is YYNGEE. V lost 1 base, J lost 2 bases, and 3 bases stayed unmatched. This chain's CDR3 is CASSVYSGNTDTQYF. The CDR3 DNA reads TGTGCCAGCAGCGTATATAGCGGGAACACAGATACGCAGTATTTT.

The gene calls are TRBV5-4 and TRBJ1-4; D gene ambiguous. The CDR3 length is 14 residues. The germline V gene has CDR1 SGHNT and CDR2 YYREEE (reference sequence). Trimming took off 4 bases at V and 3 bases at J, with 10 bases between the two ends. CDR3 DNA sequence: TGTGCCAGCAGCCGTGAGGCGGCTAATGAAAAACTGTTTTTT. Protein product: CASSREAANEKLFF.

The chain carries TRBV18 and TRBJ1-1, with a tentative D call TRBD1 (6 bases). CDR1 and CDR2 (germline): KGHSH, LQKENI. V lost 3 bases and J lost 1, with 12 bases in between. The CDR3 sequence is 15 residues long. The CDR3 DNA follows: TGTGCCAGCTCACCGCCGGGACAAAGGAACACTGAAGCTTTCTTT. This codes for CASSPPGQRNTEAFF.

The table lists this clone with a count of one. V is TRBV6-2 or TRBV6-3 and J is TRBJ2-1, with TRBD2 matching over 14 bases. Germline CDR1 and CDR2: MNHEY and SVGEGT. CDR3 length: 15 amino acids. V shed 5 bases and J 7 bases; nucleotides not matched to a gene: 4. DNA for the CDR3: TGTGCCAGCAGTGGGACTAGCGGGAGTTGGAATGAGCAGTTCTTC. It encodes CASSGTSGSWNEQFF.

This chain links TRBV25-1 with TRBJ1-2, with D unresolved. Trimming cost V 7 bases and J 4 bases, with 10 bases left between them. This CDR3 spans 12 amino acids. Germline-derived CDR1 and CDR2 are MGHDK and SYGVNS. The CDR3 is CASKPEGYGYTF. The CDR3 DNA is TGTGCCAGCAAACCCGAGGGCTATGGCTACACCTTC.

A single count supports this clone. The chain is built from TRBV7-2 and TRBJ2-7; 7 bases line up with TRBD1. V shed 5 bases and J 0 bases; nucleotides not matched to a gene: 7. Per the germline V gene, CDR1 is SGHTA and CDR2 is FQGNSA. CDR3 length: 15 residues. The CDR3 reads CASSPRQGLSYEQYF. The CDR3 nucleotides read TGTGCCAGCAGCCCCCGACAGGGCCTCTCCTACGAGCAGTACTTC.

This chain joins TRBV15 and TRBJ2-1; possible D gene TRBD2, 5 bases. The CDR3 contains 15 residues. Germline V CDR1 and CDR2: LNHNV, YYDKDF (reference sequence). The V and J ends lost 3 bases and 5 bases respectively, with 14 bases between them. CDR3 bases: TGTGCCACCAGCAGGCGGGCAGACGACAACAATGAGCAGTTCTTC. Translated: CATSRRADDNNEQFF.